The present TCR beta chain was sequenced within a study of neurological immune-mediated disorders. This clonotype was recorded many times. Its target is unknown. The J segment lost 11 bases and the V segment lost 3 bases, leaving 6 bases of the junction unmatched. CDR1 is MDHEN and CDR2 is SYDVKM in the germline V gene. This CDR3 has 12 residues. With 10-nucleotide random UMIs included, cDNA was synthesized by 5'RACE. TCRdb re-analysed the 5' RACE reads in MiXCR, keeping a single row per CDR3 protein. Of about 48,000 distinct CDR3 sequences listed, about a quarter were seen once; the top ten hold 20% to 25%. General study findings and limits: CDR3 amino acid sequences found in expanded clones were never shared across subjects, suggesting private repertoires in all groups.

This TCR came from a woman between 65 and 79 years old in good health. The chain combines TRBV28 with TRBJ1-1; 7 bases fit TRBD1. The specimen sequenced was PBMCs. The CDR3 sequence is CASSFPPGGAFF. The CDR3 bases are TGTGCCAGCAGTTTTCCCCCAGGGGGGGCTTTCTTT. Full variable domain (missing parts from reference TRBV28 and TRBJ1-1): DVKVTQSSRYLVKRTGEKVFLECVQDMDHENMFWYRQDPGLGLRLIYFSYDVKMKEKGDIPEGYSVSREKKERFSLILESASTNQTSMYLCASSFPPGGAFFGQGTRLTVV.